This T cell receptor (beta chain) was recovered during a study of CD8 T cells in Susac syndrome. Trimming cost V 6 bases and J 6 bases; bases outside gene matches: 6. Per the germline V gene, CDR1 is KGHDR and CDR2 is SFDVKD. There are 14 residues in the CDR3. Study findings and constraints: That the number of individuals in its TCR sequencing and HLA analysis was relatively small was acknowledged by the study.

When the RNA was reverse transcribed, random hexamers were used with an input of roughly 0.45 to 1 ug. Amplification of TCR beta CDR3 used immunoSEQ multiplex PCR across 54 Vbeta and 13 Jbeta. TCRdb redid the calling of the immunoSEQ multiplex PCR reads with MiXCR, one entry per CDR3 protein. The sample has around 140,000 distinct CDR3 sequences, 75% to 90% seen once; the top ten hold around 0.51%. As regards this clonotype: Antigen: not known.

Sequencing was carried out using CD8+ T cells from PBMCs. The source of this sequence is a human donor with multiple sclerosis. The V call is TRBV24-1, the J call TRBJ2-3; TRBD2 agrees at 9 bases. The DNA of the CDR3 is TGTGCCACCAGTAGCGGGAGGTTTTCGGATACGCAGTATTTT. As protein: CATSSGRFSDTQYF.